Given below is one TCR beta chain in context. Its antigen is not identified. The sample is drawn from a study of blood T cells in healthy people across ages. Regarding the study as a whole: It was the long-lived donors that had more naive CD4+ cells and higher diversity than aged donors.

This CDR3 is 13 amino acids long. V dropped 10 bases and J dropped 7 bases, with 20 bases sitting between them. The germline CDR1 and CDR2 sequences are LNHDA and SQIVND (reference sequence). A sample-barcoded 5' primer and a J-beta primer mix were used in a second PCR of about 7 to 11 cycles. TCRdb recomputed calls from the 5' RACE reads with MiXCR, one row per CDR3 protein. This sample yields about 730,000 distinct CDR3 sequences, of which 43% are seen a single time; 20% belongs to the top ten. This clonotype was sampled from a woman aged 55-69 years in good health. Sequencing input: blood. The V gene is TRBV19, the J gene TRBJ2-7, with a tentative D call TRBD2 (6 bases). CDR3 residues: CATSGASYSEQYF. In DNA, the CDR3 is TGTGCCACCTCGGGAGCCTCTTACAGTGAGCAGTACTTC.